A selection of T cell receptor beta chains follows, all from one sample in a study of blood T cell repertoires in COVID-19. Method: immunoSEQ multiplex PCR; TCRdb's copy keeps in-frame clones and lacks some. This table has 110,000 to 150,000 clones, 80% to 90% appearing once. Sequencing was done on a sample of peripheral blood. These receptors were obtained from a man between 60 and 75 years old with active or convalescent COVID-19. Each CDR3 is given with its conserved first and last residue. The D gene is left open where the match is weak. Expanded clones are given a class, and other clones once, few, many or no size at all.

j_call: TRBJ2-2; v_call: TRBV9; clone_size: -; d_call: TRBD2; cdr3_nt: TGTGCCAGCAGCGTAGTGACTAGCGGAAACACCGGGGAGCTGTTTTTT; cdr3_aa: CASSVVTSGNTGELFF
j_call: TRBJ1-2; v_call: TRBV19; clone_size: -; d_call: TRBD1; cdr3_nt: TGTGCCAGTAGAACAGGACAGGGGGGTGGTTATGGCTACACCTTC; cdr3_aa: CASRTGQGGGYGYTF
j_call: TRBJ2-2; v_call: TRBV24-1; clone_size: few; d_call: TRBD1; cdr3_nt: TGTGCCACCAGGGGACAGGGGGCCACCGGGGAGCTGTTTTTT; cdr3_aa: CATRGQGATGELFF
j_call: TRBJ2-1; v_call: TRBV2; clone_size: -; d_call: -; cdr3_nt: TGTGCCAGCAGTGTCGTCAATGAGCAGTTCTTC; cdr3_aa: CASSVVNEQFF
j_call: TRBJ2-5; v_call: TRBV12-5; clone_size: once; d_call: TRBD2; cdr3_nt: TGTGCTAGTGGTTTAGCGGGGGGCTCGGAGACCCAGTACTTC; cdr3_aa: CASGLAGGSETQYF
j_call: TRBJ1-1; v_call: TRBV9; clone_size: -; d_call: TRBD1; cdr3_nt: TGTGCCAGCAGCCCCCCGGGACAGTGGAACACTGAAGCTTTCTTT; cdr3_aa: CASSPPGQWNTEAFF
j_call: TRBJ1-1; v_call: TRBV10-1; clone_size: -; d_call: -; cdr3_nt: TGCGCCAGCAGTGAACTTATGGCCGGAGGAGGCACTGAAGCTTTCTTT; cdr3_aa: CASSELMAGGGTEAFF
j_call: TRBJ1-1; v_call: TRBV28; clone_size: -; d_call: -; cdr3_nt: TGTGCCAGCAGTTCCCCCAGGACTGAAGCTTTCTTT; cdr3_aa: CASSSPRTEAFF
j_call: TRBJ1-2; v_call: TRBV10-3; clone_size: -; d_call: TRBD1; cdr3_nt: TGTGCCATCGGAGGACAGGGGGCGATCTATGGCTACACCTTC; cdr3_aa: CAIGGQGAIYGYTF
j_call: TRBJ2-1; v_call: TRBV12-5; clone_size: -; d_call: TRBD1; cdr3_nt: TGTGCTAGTGGGCCCGGGACAGCCTCCTACAATGAGCAGTTCTTC; cdr3_aa: CASGPGTASYNEQFF
j_call: TRBJ2-3; v_call: TRBV6-6; clone_size: -; d_call: -; cdr3_nt: TGTGCCAGCAGTTACTCCGGCGGGACTAGCACAGATACGCAGTATTTT; cdr3_aa: CASSYSGGTSTDTQYF
j_call: TRBJ1-2; v_call: TRBV5-1; clone_size: once; d_call: TRBD1; cdr3_nt: TGCGCCAGCAGGTCTACAGGGGGCGCAAACTATGGCTACACCTTC; cdr3_aa: CASRSTGGANYGYTF
j_call: TRBJ1-5; v_call: TRBV7-2; clone_size: -; d_call: -; cdr3_nt: TGTGCCAGCAGCCCCGCGGCACAGGGCAATCAGCCCCAGCATTTT; cdr3_aa: CASSPAAQGNQPQHF
j_call: TRBJ2-5; v_call: TRBV24-1; clone_size: -; d_call: -; cdr3_nt: TGTGCCACCAGTGATTTGGAGGAGACCCAGTACTTC; cdr3_aa: CATSDLEETQYF
j_call: TRBJ2-7; v_call: TRBV18; clone_size: -; d_call: -; cdr3_nt: TGTGCCAGCTCACCACATAATTTGGTCCGGGACGAGCAGTACTTC; cdr3_aa: CASSPHNLVRDEQYF
j_call: TRBJ1-6; v_call: TRBV6-5; clone_size: -; d_call: TRBD1; cdr3_nt: TGTGCCAGCACCGACAGGGTCAGTTCACCCCTCCACTTT; cdr3_aa: CASTDRVSSPLHF
j_call: TRBJ2-7; v_call: TRBV7-2; clone_size: -; d_call: TRBD1; cdr3_nt: TGTGCCAGCAGCGTAGATCCGGGACAGGGGGCGCCTAAGCAGTACTTC; cdr3_aa: CASSVDPGQGAPKQYF
j_call: TRBJ1-5; v_call: TRBV28; clone_size: -; d_call: -; cdr3_nt: TGTGCCAGCAGTTTCCGCAGGGATGGTAGTCAGCCCCAGCATTTT; cdr3_aa: CASSFRRDGSQPQHF
j_call: TRBJ1-2; v_call: TRBV30; clone_size: -; d_call: TRBD1; cdr3_nt: TGTGCCTGGTACACCGGGACAGGGAGAATTGGTGGCTACACCTTC; cdr3_aa: CAWYTGTGRIGGYTF
j_call: TRBJ1-3; v_call: TRBV18; clone_size: -; d_call: -; cdr3_nt: TGTGCCAGCTCACCATACAGGAGTGGAAACACCATATATTTT; cdr3_aa: CASSPYRSGNTIYF
j_call: TRBJ1-2; v_call: TRBV4-1; clone_size: -; d_call: -; cdr3_nt: TGCGCCAGCAGCCAAGGGGAGGGTCCGTTACGAAATGGCTACACCTTC; cdr3_aa: CASSQGEGPLRNGYTF
j_call: TRBJ2-5; v_call: TRBV4-3; clone_size: once; d_call: TRBD2; cdr3_nt: TGCGCCAGCAGCCCGCGGACTAGCGTCTACCAAGAGACCCAGTACTTC; cdr3_aa: CASSPRTSVYQETQYF
j_call: TRBJ1-1; v_call: TRBV9; clone_size: few; d_call: TRBD1; cdr3_nt: TGTGCCAGCAATCAGGGGGACAGCGGCACTGAAGCTTTCTTT; cdr3_aa: CASNQGDSGTEAFF
j_call: TRBJ2-2; v_call: TRBV18; clone_size: -; d_call: -; cdr3_nt: TGTGCCAGCTCGCTAACCGGGACTAACACCGGGGAGCTGTTTTTT; cdr3_aa: CASSLTGTNTGELFF
j_call: TRBJ1-2; v_call: TRBV2; clone_size: -; d_call: TRBD1; cdr3_nt: TGTGCCAGCAGTCAAGCTGACAGGGACTATGGCTACACCTTC; cdr3_aa: CASSQADRDYGYTF
j_call: TRBJ2-2; v_call: TRBV10-2; clone_size: -; d_call: TRBD2; cdr3_nt: TGCGCCAGCGATAAGGGCTCCCTCGGGGTAGCGGGAACCGGGGAGCTGTTTTTT; cdr3_aa: CASDKGSLGVAGTGELFF
j_call: TRBJ2-3; v_call: TRBV10-3; clone_size: -; d_call: TRBD2; cdr3_nt: TGTGCCATCAGCGGAGGACTAGCGGGCACAGATACGCAGTATTTT; cdr3_aa: CAISGGLAGTDTQYF
j_call: TRBJ1-1; v_call: TRBV18; clone_size: -; d_call: TRBD1; cdr3_nt: TGTGCCAGCTCACCCGGACAGGTGACGACGGCTTTCTTT; cdr3_aa: CASSPGQVTTAFF
j_call: TRBJ1-4; v_call: TRBV28; clone_size: -; d_call: -; cdr3_nt: TGTGCCAGCAGTTTAGGTGGTAGGGGGAATGAAAAACTGTTTTTT; cdr3_aa: CASSLGGRGNEKLFF
j_call: TRBJ2-1; v_call: TRBV11-3; clone_size: -; d_call: TRBD2; cdr3_nt: TGTGCCAGCAGCTCCGAACTAGCGACCGCCTGGAATGAGCAGTTCTTC; cdr3_aa: CASSSELATAWNEQFF
j_call: TRBJ2-3; v_call: TRBV5-8; clone_size: -; d_call: -; cdr3_nt: TGTGCCAGCAGCTTGGACTCCACAGATACGCAGTATTTT; cdr3_aa: CASSLDSTDTQYF
j_call: TRBJ1-2; v_call: TRBV2; clone_size: -; d_call: TRBD1; cdr3_nt: TGTGCCAGCAGGAGGGACAGGGATTTGCGCTATGGCTACACCTTC; cdr3_aa: CASRRDRDLRYGYTF
j_call: TRBJ2-1; v_call: TRBV11-3; clone_size: -; d_call: TRBD2; cdr3_nt: TGTGCCAGCAGCTTAGATCGGGCGGGGGGGCCGCGTACTATCCACAATGAGCAGTTCTTC; cdr3_aa: CASSLDRAGGPRTIHNEQFF
j_call: TRBJ2-3; v_call: TRBV27; clone_size: -; d_call: TRBD1; cdr3_nt: TGTGCCAGCAGTCCTTATACCGACAGGGGGGTTTTCACAGATACGCAGTATTTT; cdr3_aa: CASSPYTDRGVFTDTQYF
j_call: TRBJ1-4; v_call: TRBV27; clone_size: -; d_call: TRBD1; cdr3_nt: TGTGCCAGCAGTTCGTCAAATCCCGGGACAGGATCTTGGAAACTGTTTTTT; cdr3_aa: CASSSSNPGTGSWKLFF
j_call: TRBJ2-1; v_call: TRBV6-5; clone_size: -; d_call: -; cdr3_nt: TGTGCCAGCAGTACAACAGGAGACAATGAGCAGTTCTTC; cdr3_aa: CASSTTGDNEQFF
j_call: TRBJ1-2; v_call: TRBV7-2; clone_size: -; d_call: -; cdr3_nt: TGTGCCAGCAGCTTAGGACGGGATCGGGAGGGCTACACCTTC; cdr3_aa: CASSLGRDREGYTF
j_call: TRBJ1-2; v_call: TRBV4-3; clone_size: -; d_call: TRBD1; cdr3_nt: TGCGCCAGCAGCCAAGGATTTAGGGGGCACTATGGCTACACCTTC; cdr3_aa: CASSQGFRGHYGYTF
j_call: TRBJ1-1; v_call: TRBV5-6; clone_size: -; d_call: TRBD1; cdr3_nt: TGTGCCAGCAACCAAAGACAGGGGTTTAATGAAGCTTTCTTT; cdr3_aa: CASNQRQGFNEAFF
j_call: TRBJ1-1; v_call: TRBV3-1/TRBV3-2; clone_size: -; d_call: -; cdr3_nt: TGTGCCAGCAGCCAAGACCCAGGGTACGGCACTGAAGCTTTCTTT; cdr3_aa: CASSQDPGYGTEAFF
j_call: TRBJ1-5; v_call: TRBV11-2; clone_size: -; d_call: -; cdr3_nt: TGTGCCAGCAGCCCTGGGACAACGTATAGCAATCAGCCCCAGCATTTT; cdr3_aa: CASSPGTTYSNQPQHF
j_call: TRBJ2-1; v_call: TRBV18; clone_size: -; d_call: -; cdr3_nt: TGTGCCAGCTCACCCAAAGTAACCGGGACACCATACAATGAGCAGTTCTTC; cdr3_aa: CASSPKVTGTPYNEQFF
j_call: TRBJ1-5; v_call: TRBV6-5; clone_size: -; d_call: TRBD1; cdr3_nt: TGTGCCAGCAGCAAAGGACAGGGAGGCAATCAGCCCCAGCATTTT; cdr3_aa: CASSKGQGGNQPQHF
j_call: TRBJ1-6; v_call: TRBV24-1; clone_size: few; d_call: -; cdr3_nt: TGTGCCACCAGCGTCCAAAGTAAAAAACAATATAATTCACCCCTCCACTTT; cdr3_aa: CATSVQSKKQYNSPLHF
j_call: TRBJ1-6; v_call: TRBV27; clone_size: -; d_call: -; cdr3_nt: TGTGCCAGCAGTTTCGGACAGATCAATTCACCCCTCCACTTT; cdr3_aa: CASSFGQINSPLHF
j_call: TRBJ1-5; v_call: TRBV20-1; clone_size: -; d_call: -; cdr3_nt: TGCAGTGCTAGTCAGGTCCTTAGCAATCAGCCCCAGCATTTT; cdr3_aa: CSASQVLSNQPQHF
j_call: TRBJ2-5; v_call: TRBV4-1; clone_size: -; d_call: TRBD2; cdr3_nt: TGCGCCAGCAGCCCCGTGGGGGGGGTAGAGACCCAGTACTTC; cdr3_aa: CASSPVGGVETQYF
j_call: TRBJ1-6; v_call: TRBV14; clone_size: -; d_call: TRBD1; cdr3_nt: TGTGCCAGCAGCCGACAGGGAACACTCTATAATTCACCCCTCCACTTT; cdr3_aa: CASSRQGTLYNSPLHF
j_call: TRBJ1-1; v_call: TRBV5-1; clone_size: -; d_call: TRBD1; cdr3_nt: TGCGCCAGCAGCCTACTACAGGGGATGGATGAAGCTTTCTTT; cdr3_aa: CASSLLQGMDEAFF
j_call: TRBJ2-5; v_call: TRBV9; clone_size: -; d_call: -; cdr3_nt: TGTGCCAGCAGCGTAGTTCAGGGTGGGGAGACCCAGTACTTC; cdr3_aa: CASSVVQGGETQYF
j_call: TRBJ1-3; v_call: TRBV5-8; clone_size: -; d_call: -; cdr3_nt: TGTGCCAGCAGCTTGTTGGCGGGTCCAGTTTTTAGCTCTGGAAACACCATATATTTT; cdr3_aa: CASSLLAGPVFSSGNTIYF
j_call: TRBJ1-1; v_call: TRBV1; clone_size: -; d_call: -; cdr3_nt: TGCACCAGCAGCCCTCGGCGGGGGTCTGCTTTCTTT; cdr3_aa: CTSSPRRGSAFF
j_call: TRBJ2-1; v_call: TRBV9; clone_size: -; d_call: -; cdr3_nt: TGTGCCAGCAGCGTAGGTAGCGGTACCTACAATGAGCAGTTCTTC; cdr3_aa: CASSVGSGTYNEQFF
j_call: TRBJ2-7; v_call: TRBV28; clone_size: -; d_call: -; cdr3_nt: TGTGCCAGCAGAAGAGTAGGGGGCTCCTACGAGCAGTACTTC; cdr3_aa: CASRRVGGSYEQYF
j_call: TRBJ1-3; v_call: TRBV6-5; clone_size: -; d_call: TRBD1; cdr3_nt: TGTGCCAGCAGTCGGACAGGGCCTGGAAACACCATATATTTT; cdr3_aa: CASSRTGPGNTIYF
j_call: TRBJ2-1; v_call: TRBV4-1; clone_size: -; d_call: TRBD2; cdr3_nt: TGCGCCAGCAGCCAAGCGGGGGGGGCCTCCTACAATGAGCAGTTCTTC; cdr3_aa: CASSQAGGASYNEQFF
j_call: TRBJ2-7; v_call: TRBV11-3; clone_size: -; d_call: -; cdr3_nt: TGTGCCAGCAGCTTAGCGTACAGGGTTTACGAGCAGTACTTC; cdr3_aa: CASSLAYRVYEQYF
j_call: TRBJ2-3; v_call: TRBV7-2; clone_size: -; d_call: TRBD2; cdr3_nt: TGTGCCAGCAGCCTCGGGGGGGCCGGGGATACGCAGTATTTT; cdr3_aa: CASSLGGAGDTQYF